The clone carrying this T cell receptor beta chain is medium-sized by share. Per sorted-subset replicate PCR, input was 150 to 250 ng DNA, representing around 30,000 T cell genomes. Clones were read by immunoSEQ multiplex PCR, and TCRdb kept only the in-frame ones, dropping some. The sample consists of 190,000 or so clones, about 68% of them appearing once. The data originate from a study of shared clonotypes between healthy human individuals. The CDR3 contains 16 residues. Per the germline V gene, CDR1 is SGHTA and CDR2 is FQGNSA. The V segment lost 1 base and the J segment 1 base; nucleotides outside the gene matches: 5.

This sequence was found in a man younger than 40 in good health. The chain recombines TRBV7-2 with TRBJ2-5, with TRBD1 matching 8 bases. Sample: memory CD4+ T cells sorted from blood. Described subset: CD45RA-negative fraction. Here the CDR3 reads CASSLDRGRIQETQYF. CDR3 bases: TGTGCCAGCAGCTTAGACAGGGGGAGAATCCAAGAGACCCAGTACTTC.